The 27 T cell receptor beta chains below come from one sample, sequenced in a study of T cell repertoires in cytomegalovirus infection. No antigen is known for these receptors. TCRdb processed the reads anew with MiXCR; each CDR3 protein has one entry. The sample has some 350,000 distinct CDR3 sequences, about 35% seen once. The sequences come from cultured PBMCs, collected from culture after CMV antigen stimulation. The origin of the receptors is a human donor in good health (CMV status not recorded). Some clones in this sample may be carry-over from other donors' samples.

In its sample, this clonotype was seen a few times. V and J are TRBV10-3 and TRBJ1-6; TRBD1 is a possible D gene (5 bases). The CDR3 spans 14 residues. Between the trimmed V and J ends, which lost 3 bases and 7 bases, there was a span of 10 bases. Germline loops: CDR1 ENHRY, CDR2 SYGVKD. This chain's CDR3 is CAISEGAGNSPLHF. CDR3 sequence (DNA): TGTGCCATCAGTGAAGGGGCAGGAAATTCACCCCTCCACTTT.

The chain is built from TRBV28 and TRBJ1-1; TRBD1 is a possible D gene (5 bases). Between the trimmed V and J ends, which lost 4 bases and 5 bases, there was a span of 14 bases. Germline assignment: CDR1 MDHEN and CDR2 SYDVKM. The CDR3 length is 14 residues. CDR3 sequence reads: CASSSGPPKTEAFF. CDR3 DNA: TGTGCCAGCAGTTCAGGGCCCCCTAAGACTGAAGCTTTCTTT.

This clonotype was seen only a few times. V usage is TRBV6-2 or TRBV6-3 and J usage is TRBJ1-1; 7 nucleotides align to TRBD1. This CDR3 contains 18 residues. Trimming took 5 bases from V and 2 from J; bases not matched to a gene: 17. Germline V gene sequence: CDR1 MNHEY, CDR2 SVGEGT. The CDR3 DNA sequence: TGTGCCAGCAGTCTATCCCCTCGACGGACAGGACCCAACACTGAAGCTTTCTTT. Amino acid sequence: CASSLSPRRTGPNTEAFF.

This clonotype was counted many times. This CDR3 reads CASSLATSGRTRDTQYF. The CDR3 region has the DNA TGTGCCAGCAGCTTAGCTACTAGCGGGAGGACGAGAGATACGCAGTATTTT. The chain is built from TRBV7-2 and TRBJ2-3, with 12 bases aligning to TRBD2. This CDR3 comprises 17 residues. The J segment lost 5 bases and the V segment lost 0 bases, leaving 6 bases of the junction unmatched. Germline V gene sequence: CDR1 SGHTA, CDR2 FQGNSA.

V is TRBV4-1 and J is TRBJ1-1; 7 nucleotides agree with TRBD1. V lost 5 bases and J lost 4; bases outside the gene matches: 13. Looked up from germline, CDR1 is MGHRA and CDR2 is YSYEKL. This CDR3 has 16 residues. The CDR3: CASSKAEQGLGTEAFF. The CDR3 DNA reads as TGCGCCAGCAGCAAAGCTGAACAGGGGTTGGGCACTGAAGCTTTCTTT.

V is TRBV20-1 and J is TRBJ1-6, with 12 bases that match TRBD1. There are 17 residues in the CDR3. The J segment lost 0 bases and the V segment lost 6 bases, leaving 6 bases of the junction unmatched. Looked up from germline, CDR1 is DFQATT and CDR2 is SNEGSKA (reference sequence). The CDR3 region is CSAPGTGGSSYNSPLHF. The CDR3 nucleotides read TGCAGTGCCCCCGGGACAGGGGGCAGCTCCTATAATTCACCCCTCCACTTT.

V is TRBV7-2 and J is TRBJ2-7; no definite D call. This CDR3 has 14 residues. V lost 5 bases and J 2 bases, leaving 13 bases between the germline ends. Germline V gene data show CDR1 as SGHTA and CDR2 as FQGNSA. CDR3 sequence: CASSPWAGTYEQYF. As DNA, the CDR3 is TGTGCCAGCAGCCCCTGGGCAGGCACCTACGAGCAGTACTTC.

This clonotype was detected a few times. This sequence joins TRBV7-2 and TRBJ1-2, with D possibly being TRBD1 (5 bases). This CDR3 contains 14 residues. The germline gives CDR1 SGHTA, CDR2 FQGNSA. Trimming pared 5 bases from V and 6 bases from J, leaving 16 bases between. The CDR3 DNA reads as TGTGCCAGCAGCCCTAGAGTGGGGACGGATGGCTACACCTTC. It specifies CASSPRVGTDGYTF.

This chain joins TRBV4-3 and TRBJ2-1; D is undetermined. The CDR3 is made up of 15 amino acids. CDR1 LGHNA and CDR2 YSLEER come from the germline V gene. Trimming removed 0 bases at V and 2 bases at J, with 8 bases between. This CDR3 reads CASSQEGTTYNEQFF. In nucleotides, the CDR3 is TGCGCCAGCAGCCAAGAAGGAACGACCTACAATGAGCAGTTCTTC.

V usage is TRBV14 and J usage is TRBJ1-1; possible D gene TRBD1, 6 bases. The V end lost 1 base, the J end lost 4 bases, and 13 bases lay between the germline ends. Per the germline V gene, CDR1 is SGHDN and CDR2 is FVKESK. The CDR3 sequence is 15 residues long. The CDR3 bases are TGTGCCAGCAGCCAAGGGCCGGGGGCAATCACTGAAGCTTTCTTT. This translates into CASSQGPGAITEAFF.

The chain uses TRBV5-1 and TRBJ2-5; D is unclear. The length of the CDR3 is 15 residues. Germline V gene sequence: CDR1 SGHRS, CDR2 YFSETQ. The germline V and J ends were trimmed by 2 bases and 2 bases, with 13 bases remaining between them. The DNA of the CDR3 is TGCGCCAGCAGCTTATTCGGAGCACAACAAGAGACCCAGTACTTC. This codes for CASSLFGAQQETQYF.

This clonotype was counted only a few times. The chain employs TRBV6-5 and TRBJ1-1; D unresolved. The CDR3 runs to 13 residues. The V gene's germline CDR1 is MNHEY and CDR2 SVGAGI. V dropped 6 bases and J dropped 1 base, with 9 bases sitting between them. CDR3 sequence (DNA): TGTGCCAGCAGGCGCAGAGCGAACACTGAAGCTTTCTTT. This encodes CASRRRANTEAFF.

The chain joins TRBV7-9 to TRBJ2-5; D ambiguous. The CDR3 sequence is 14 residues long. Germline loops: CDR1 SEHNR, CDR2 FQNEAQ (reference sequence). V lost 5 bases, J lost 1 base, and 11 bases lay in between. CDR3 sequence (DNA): TGTGCCAGCAGCATACCCGACCCCCAAGAGACCCAGTACTTC. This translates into CASSIPDPQETQYF.

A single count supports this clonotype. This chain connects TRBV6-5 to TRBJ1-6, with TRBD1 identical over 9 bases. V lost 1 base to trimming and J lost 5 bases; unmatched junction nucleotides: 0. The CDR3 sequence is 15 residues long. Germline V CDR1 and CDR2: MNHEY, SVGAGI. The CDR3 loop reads CASSYWTGDNSPLHF. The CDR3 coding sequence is TGTGCCAGCAGTTACTGGACAGGGGATAATTCACCCCTCCACTTT.

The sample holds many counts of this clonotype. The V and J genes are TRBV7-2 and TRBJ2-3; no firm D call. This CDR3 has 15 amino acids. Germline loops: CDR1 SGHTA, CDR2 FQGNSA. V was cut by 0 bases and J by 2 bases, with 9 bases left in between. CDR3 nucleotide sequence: TGTGCCAGCAGCTTAGCCCCCCGGTTCACAGATACGCAGTATTTT. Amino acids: CASSLAPRFTDTQYF.

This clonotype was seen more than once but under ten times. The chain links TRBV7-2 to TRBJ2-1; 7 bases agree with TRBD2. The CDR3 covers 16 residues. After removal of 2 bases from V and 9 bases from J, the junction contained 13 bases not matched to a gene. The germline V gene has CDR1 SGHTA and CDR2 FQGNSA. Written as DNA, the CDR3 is TGTGCCAGCAGCTTATCCACCAGGGCGGGAGCGATTGAGCAGTTCTTC. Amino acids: CASSLSTRAGAIEQFF.

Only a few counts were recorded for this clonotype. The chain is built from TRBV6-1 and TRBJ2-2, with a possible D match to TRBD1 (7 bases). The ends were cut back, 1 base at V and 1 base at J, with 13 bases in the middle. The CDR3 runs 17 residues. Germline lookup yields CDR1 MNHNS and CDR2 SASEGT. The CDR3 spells CASSEGRGTVNTGELFF. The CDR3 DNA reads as TGTGCCAGCAGTGAAGGGCGCGGGACAGTGAACACCGGGGAGCTGTTTTTT.

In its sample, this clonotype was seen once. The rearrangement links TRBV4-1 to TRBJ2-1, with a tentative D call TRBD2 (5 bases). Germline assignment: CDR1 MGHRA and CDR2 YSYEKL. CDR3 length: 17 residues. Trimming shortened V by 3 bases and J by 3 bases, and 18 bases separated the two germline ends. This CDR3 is CASSHWGASGRYNEQFF. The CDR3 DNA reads TGCGCCAGCAGCCACTGGGGAGCCAGCGGTCGCTACAATGAGCAGTTCTTC.

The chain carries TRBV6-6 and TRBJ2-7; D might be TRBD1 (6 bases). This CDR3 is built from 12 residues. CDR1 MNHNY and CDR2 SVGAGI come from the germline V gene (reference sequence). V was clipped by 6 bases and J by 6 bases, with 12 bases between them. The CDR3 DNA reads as TGTGCCAGCAGCCCCCGGACAGTCGAGCAGTACGTC. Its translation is CASSPRTVEQYV.

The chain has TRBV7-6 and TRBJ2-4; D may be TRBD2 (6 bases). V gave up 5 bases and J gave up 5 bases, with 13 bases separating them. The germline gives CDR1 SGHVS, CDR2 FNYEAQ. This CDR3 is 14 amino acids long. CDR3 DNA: TGTGCCAGCAGCCATCAAGAGCGGGAAAACATTCAGTACTTC. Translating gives CASSHQERENIQYF.

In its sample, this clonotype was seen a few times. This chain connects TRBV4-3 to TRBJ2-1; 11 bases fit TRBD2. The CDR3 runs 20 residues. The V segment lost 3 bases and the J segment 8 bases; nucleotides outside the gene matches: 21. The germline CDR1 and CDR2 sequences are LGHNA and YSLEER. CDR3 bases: TGCGCCAGCAGCCAGAGAGGGATAGCGGGAGGGCCGGGAAATCTGTATGAGCAGTTCTTC. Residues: CASSQRGIAGGPGNLYEQFF.

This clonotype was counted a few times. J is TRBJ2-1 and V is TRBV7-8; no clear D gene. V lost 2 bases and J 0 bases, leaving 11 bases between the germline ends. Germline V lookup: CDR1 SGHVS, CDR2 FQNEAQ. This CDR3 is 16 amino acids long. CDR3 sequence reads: CASSLSPLSSYNEQFF. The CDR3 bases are TGTGCCAGCAGCTTAAGCCCCCTGAGCTCCTACAATGAGCAGTTCTTC. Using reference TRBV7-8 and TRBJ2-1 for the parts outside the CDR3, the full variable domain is GAGVSQSPRYKVAKRGQDVALRCDPISGHVSLFWYQQALGQGPEFLTYFQNEAQLDKSGLPSDRFFAERPEGSVSTLKIQRTQQEDSAVYLCASSLSPLSSYNEQFFGPGTRLTVL.

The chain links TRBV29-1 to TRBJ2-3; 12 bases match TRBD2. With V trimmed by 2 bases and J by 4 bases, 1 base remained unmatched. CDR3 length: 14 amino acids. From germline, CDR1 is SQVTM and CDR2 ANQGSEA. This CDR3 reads CSVELAGGADTQYF. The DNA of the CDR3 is TGCAGCGTTGAACTAGCGGGAGGGGCAGATACGCAGTATTTT.

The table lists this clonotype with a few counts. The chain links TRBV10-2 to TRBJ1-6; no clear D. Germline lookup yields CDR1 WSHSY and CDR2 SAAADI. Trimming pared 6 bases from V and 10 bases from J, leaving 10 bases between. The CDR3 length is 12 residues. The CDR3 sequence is CASRDFASPLHF. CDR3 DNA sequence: TGCGCCAGCAGAGACTTTGCCTCACCCCTCCACTTT.

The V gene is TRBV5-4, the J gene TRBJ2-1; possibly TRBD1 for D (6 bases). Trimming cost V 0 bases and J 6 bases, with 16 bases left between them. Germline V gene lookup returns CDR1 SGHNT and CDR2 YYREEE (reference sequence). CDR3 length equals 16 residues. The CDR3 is CASSLGDIRGINEQFF. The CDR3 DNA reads TGTGCCAGCAGCTTGGGGGATATTAGGGGGATCAATGAGCAGTTCTTC. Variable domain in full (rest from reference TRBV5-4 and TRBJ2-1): ETGVTQSPTHLIKTRGQQVTLRCSSQSGHNTVSWYQQALGQGPQFIFQYYREEENGRGNFPPRFSGLQFPNYSSELNVNALELDDSALYLCASSLGDIRGINEQFFGPGTRLTVL.

In nucleotides, the CDR3 is TGTGCCAGCAGGCAACTACTAGGGTACAATGAGCAGTTCTTC. As protein: CASRQLLGYNEQFF. This chain uses TRBV6-5 with TRBJ2-1, with a tentative D call TRBD2 (5 bases). This CDR3 region has 14 residues. Germline loops: CDR1 MNHEY, CDR2 SVGAGI. Between the trimmed V and J ends, which lost 6 bases and 4 bases, there was a span of 13 bases.

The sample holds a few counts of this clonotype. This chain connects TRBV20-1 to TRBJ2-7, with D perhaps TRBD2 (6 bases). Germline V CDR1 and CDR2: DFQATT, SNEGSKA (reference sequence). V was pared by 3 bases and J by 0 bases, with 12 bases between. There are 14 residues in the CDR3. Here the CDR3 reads CSASGGADSYEQYV. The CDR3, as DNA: TGCAGTGCTAGTGGCGGGGCCGACTCCTACGAGCAGTACGTC.